This T cell receptor (beta chain) comes out of a study of beta chain features in type 1 diabetes. The study's findings and limits: The study found moderately but significantly shorter TCRB CDR3s in all four CD4+ subsets of Type 1 diabetes patients.

Sorted populations all exceeded 95% purity. Investigators reverse transcribed all isolated RNA, so they sequenced expressed TCRB transcripts. Some clones are missing from TCRdb's copy, which holds only in-frame ones; the method was immunoSEQ multiplex PCR. The table shows a few hundred thousand clones, with around an eighth occurring only once. V was trimmed by 0 bases and J by 1 base, leaving 6 bases between them. The CDR3 totals 15 residues. From germline, CDR1 is SNHLY and CDR2 FYNNEI. This clone showed up just a few times. The antigen is unknown. The sequence came from a woman aged 18-29 years with type 1 diabetes. The rearrangement uses TRBV2 and TRBJ2-2; D possibly corresponds to TRBD1 (5 bases). The sample comprised naive CD4+ T cells from blood. DNA of the CDR3: TGTGCCAGCAGTGAAGCGGGGCAGAACACCGGGGAGCTGTTTTTT. Protein product: CASSEAGQNTGELFF.